Presented here are 2 T cell receptor beta chains from one specimen sequenced in a study of blood T cell repertoires in COVID-19. Only in-frame clones appear in the TCRdb table, and some are missing; sequencing was by immunoSEQ multiplex PCR. The sample lists about 130,000 clones; around 83% were seen once. Sequencing used PBMCs or T cells enriched from blood (not recorded which). The receptors were sampled from a man in his fifties who had recovered from COVID-19.

J is TRBJ2-1 and V is TRBV4-3; 7 positions match TRBD1. This CDR3 spans 13 amino acids. Per the germline V gene, CDR1 is LGHNA and CDR2 is YSLEER. Trimming took 2 bases from V and 10 from J; bases not matched to a gene: 5. The CDR3, as DNA: TGCGCCAGCAGCCAATTACCGGGACAGGAGCAGTTCTTC. Translated: CASSQLPGQEQFF.

V gene TRBV7-9 combines with J gene TRBJ2-7; the D gene is possibly TRBD1 (5 bases). The CDR3 consists of 13 residues. Trimming took off 7 bases at V and 2 bases at J, with 12 bases between the two ends. In germline, CDR1 is SEHNR, CDR2 FQNEAQ (reference sequence). The CDR3 coding sequence is TGTGCCAGCACCCTGACAGATCCCTACGAGCAGTACTTC. Protein product: CASTLTDPYEQYF.